The 5 T cell receptor beta chains given below trace back to one sample, sequenced in a study of patients and donors after allogeneic stem cell transplantation. A single record per CDR3 protein comes from TCRdb applying MiXCR to the RT-PCR reads. The repertoire includes approximately 150,000 distinct CDR3 sequences, approximately 35% of them detected once, and around half sits in the top ten. Sequencing used blood, either unsorted or a sorted T cell fraction (not recorded which). The receptors derive from a human donor who was either an allogeneic HSCT recipient or a stem cell or donor lymphocyte infusion donor (not recorded which). It is not recorded whose cells these are; they may come from a transplant donor.

The rearrangement links TRBV6-5 to TRBJ1-1; perhaps TRBD1 as D (6 bases). The V gene lost 5 bases and the J gene lost 9 bases, with 10 bases spanning the gap. This CDR3 region has 11 residues. Germline CDR1 and CDR2: MNHEY and SVGAGI. CDR3 sequence (DNA): TGTGCCAGCAGTACCGGGGGCCAAGCTTTCTTT. This gives the protein CASSTGGQAFF.

The chain carries TRBV3-1 and TRBJ2-2, with D maybe TRBD1 (6 bases). Per the germline V gene, CDR1 is LGHDT and CDR2 is YNNKEL (reference sequence). The CDR3 contains 19 residues. Trimming took off 1 base at V and 1 base at J, with 19 bases between the two ends. The CDR3 sequence is CASSQGPPGVYGNTGELFF. The CDR3 nucleotides read TGTGCCAGCAGCCAAGGTCCCCCAGGGGTGTATGGGAACACCGGGGAGCTGTTTTTT.

The chain links TRBV7-9 to TRBJ1-1; D perhaps matches TRBD1 (5 bases). V shed 10 bases and J shed 4 bases, with 22 bases lying between them. This CDR3 region has 15 residues. The V gene's germline CDR1 is SEHNR and CDR2 FQNEAQ (reference sequence). The CDR3 DNA follows: TGTGCCATCGGAGGCCCAGGGATGATCCCCACTGAAGCTTTCTTT. Protein: CAIGGPGMIPTEAFF.

This clonotype showed up just a few times. The chain combines TRBV24-1 with TRBJ2-1, with D perhaps matching TRBD1 or TRBD2 (7 bases each). The CDR3 length is 14 residues. CDR1 is KGHDR and CDR2 is SFDVKD in the germline V gene. With 3 bases removed from V and 10 bases from J, the gap between germline ends came to 15 bases. The CDR3 reads CATSDEGAREEQFF. CDR3 bases: TGTGCCACCAGTGATGAGGGGGCGCGGGAGGAGCAGTTCTTC.

The chain employs TRBV7-3 and TRBJ2-3; unclear D gene. CDR1 SGHTA and CDR2 FQGTGA come from the germline V gene. V lost 5 bases and J lost 0, with 9 bases in between. The CDR3 length is 14 residues. This CDR3 reads CASSASHSTDTQYF. DNA of the CDR3: TGTGCCAGCAGCGCCTCCCATAGCACAGATACGCAGTATTTT.